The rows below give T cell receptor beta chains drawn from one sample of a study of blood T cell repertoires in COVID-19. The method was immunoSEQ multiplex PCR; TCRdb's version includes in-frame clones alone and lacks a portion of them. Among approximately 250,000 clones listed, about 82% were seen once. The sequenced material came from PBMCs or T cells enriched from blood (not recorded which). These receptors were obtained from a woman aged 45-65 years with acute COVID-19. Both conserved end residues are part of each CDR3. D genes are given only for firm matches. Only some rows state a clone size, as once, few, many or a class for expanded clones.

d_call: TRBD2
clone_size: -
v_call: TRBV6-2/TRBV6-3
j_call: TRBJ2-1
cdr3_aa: CASSPGLAGGQEQFF
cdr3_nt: TGTGCCAGCAGTCCAGGACTAGCGGGGGGCCAAGAGCAGTTCTTC

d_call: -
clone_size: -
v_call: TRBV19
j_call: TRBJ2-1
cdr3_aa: CASSMTVYNEQFF
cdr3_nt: TGTGCCAGTAGTATGACTGTCTACAATGAGCAGTTCTTC

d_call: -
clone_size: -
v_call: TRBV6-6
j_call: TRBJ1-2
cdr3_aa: CASGQRQDPNYGYTF
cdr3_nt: TGTGCCAGCGGGCAGCGACAGGACCCTAACTATGGCTACACCTTC

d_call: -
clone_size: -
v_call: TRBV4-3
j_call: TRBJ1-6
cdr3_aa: CASSQDPGPHNSPLHF
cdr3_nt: TGCGCCAGCAGCCAAGATCCAGGGCCTCATAATTCACCCCTCCACTTT

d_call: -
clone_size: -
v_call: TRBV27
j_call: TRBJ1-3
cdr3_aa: CASRLGSSGNTIYF
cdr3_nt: TGTGCCAGCAGACTTGGTAGTTCTGGAAACACCATATATTTT

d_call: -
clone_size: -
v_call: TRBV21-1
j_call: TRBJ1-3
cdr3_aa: CASSNPLGQMAANTIYF
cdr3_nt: TGTGCCAGCAGCAACCCACTCGGACAAATGGCTGCTAACACCATATATTTT

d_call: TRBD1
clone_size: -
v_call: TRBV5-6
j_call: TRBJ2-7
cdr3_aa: CASSMDRTYEQYF
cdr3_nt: TGTGCCAGCAGCATGGACAGGACGTACGAGCAGTACTTC

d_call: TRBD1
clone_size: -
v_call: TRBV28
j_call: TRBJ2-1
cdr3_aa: CASKDRGPVSYNEQFF
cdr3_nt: TGTGCCAGCAAGGACAGGGGACCTGTTTCCTACAATGAGCAGTTCTTC

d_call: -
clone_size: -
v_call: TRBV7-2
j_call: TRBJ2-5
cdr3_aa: CASSLVPSQETQYF
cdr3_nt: TGTGCCAGCAGCTTAGTGCCCAGCCAAGAGACCCAGTACTTC

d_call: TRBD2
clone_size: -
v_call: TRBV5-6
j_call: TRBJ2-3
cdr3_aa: CASSYGLDGTDTQYF
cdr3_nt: TGTGCCAGCAGCTACGGACTAGATGGGACAGATACGCAGTATTTT

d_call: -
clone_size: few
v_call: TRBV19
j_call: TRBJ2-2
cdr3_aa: CASSMAPTGELFF
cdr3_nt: TGTGCCAGTAGTATGGCCCCCACCGGGGAGCTGTTTTTT

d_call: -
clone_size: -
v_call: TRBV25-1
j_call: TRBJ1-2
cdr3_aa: CASSESGDNYGYTF
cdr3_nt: TGTGCCAGCAGTGAATCAGGGGACAACTATGGCTACACCTTC

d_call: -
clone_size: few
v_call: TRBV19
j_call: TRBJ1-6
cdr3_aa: CASSSLNSPLHF
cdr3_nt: TGTGCCAGTAGTTCCCTTAATTCACCCCTCCACTTT

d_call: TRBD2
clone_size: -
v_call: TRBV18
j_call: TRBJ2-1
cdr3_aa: CASSPLPSGDYNEQFF
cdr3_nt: TGTGCCAGCTCACCACTGCCTAGCGGGGATTACAATGAGCAGTTCTTC

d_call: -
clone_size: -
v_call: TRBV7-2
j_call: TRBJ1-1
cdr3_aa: CASSLGTVRDTLAAFF
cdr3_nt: TGTGCCAGCAGCTTAGGTACAGTCCGGGACACCTTGGCGGCTTTCTTT

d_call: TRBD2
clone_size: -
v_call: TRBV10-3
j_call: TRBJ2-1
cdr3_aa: CAISESPSGGYNEQFF
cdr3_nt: TGTGCCATCAGTGAGTCGCCTAGCGGGGGGTACAATGAGCAGTTCTTC

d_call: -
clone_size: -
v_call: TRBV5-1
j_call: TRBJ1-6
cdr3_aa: CASSLDTIGSWNNSPLHF
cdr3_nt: TGCGCCAGCAGCTTGGACACTATCGGATCATGGAATAATTCACCCCTCCACTTT

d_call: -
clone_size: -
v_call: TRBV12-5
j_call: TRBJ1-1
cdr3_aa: CASGLVSGYTEAFF
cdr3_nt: TGTGCTAGTGGTTTGGTATCGGGGTACACTGAAGCTTTCTTT

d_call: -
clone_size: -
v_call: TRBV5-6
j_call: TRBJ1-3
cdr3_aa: CASSSVTGGFGNTIYF
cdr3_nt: TGTGCCAGCAGCTCCGTTACGGGGGGCTTTGGAAACACCATATATTTT

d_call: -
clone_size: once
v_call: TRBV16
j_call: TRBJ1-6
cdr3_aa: CASSQSGSGSNNSPLHF
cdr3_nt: TGTGCCAGCAGCCAATCGGGCAGCGGGTCCAATAATTCACCCCTCCACTTT

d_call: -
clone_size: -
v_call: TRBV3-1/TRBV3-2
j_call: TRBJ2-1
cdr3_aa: CASSPFSGRGNYNEQFF
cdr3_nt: TGTGCCAGCAGCCCCTTCTCTGGGCGGGGTAACTACAATGAGCAGTTCTTC

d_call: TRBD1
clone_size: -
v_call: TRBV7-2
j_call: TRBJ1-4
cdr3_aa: CASSLDRGANEKLFF
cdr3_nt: TGTGCCAGCAGCTTAGACAGGGGAGCTAATGAAAAACTGTTTTTT

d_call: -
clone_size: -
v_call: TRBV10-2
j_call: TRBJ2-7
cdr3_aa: CASQREGVSYEQYF
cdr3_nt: TGCGCCAGCCAGCGTGAGGGCGTCTCCTACGAGCAGTACTTC

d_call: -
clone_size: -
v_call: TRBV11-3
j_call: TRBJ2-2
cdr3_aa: CASSLAGLDTGELFF
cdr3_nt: TGTGCCAGCAGCTTGGCAGGGTTGGATACCGGGGAGCTGTTTTTT

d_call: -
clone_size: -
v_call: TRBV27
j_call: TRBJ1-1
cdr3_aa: CASSLEAGAATEAFF
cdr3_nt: TGTGCCAGCAGTTTAGAGGCAGGGGCGGCCACTGAAGCTTTCTTT

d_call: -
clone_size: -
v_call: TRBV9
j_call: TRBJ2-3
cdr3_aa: CASSVGTATDTQYF
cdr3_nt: TGTGCCAGCAGCGTAGGGACTGCCACAGATACGCAGTATTTT

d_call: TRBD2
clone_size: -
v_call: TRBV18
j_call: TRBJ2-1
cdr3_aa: CASSPLLAGGLSYNEQFF
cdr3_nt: TGTGCCAGCTCACCACTCCTAGCGGGGGGCTTATCCTACAATGAGCAGTTCTTC

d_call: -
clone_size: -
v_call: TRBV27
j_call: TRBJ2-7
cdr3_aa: CASTELGIKGEQYF
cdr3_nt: TGTGCCAGCACTGAATTAGGGATCAAGGGGGAGCAGTACTTC

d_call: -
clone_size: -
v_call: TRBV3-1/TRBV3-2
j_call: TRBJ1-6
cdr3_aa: CASSHNDRIYSPLHF
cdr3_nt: TGTGCCAGCAGCCACAATGACAGGATTTATTCACCCCTCCACTTT

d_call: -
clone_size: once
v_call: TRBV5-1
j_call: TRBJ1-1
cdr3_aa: CASSLGTRALGTEAFF
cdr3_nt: TGCGCCAGCAGCTTGGGGACCAGGGCGTTGGGCACTGAAGCTTTCTTT

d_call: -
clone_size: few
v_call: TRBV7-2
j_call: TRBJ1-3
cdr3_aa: CASSLGLFGNTIYF
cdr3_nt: TGTGCCAGCAGCTTAGGGCTCTTTGGAAACACCATATATTTT

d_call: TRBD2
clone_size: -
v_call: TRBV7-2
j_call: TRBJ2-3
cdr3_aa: CASSSGLAGPGADGTQYF
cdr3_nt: TGTGCCAGCAGTTCGGGACTAGCGGGGCCGGGGGCCGACGGTACGCAGTATTTT

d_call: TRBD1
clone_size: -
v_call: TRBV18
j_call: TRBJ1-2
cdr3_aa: CASSPSDRGNYGYTF
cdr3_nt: TGTGCCAGCTCACCATCGGACAGGGGGAACTATGGCTACACCTTC

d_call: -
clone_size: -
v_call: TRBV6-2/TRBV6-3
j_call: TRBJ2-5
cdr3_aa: CASSGGGGETQYF
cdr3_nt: TGTGCCAGCAGTGGGGGGGGCGGAGAGACCCAGTACTTC

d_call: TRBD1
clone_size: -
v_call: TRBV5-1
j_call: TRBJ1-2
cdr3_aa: CASSTGQGGNYGYTF
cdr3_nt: TGCGCCAGCAGCACCGGACAGGGTGGCAACTATGGCTACACCTTC

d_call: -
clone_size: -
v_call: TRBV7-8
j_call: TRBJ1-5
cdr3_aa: CASSLLGASHQPQHF
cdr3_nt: TGTGCCAGCAGCTTGCTGGGGGCCTCGCATCAGCCCCAGCATTTT

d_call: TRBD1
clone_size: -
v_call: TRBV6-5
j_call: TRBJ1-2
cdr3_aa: CASAEGGGQGNGYTF
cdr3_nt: TGTGCCAGCGCCGAAGGGGGGGGACAGGGAAATGGCTACACCTTC

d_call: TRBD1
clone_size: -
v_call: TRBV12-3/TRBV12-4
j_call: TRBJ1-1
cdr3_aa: CASTGGINTEAFF
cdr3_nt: TGTGCCAGCACAGGGGGAATCAACACTGAAGCTTTCTTT

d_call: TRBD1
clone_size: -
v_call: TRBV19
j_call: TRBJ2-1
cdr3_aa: CASSPGQGSTNEQFF
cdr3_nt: TGTGCCAGTAGTCCGGGACAGGGTAGCACAAATGAGCAGTTCTTC

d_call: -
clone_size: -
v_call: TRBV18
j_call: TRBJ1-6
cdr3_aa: CASSPRGEVNSPLHF
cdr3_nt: TGTGCCAGCTCACCACGTGGGGAGGTCAATTCACCCCTCCACTTT